This is a list of T cell receptor beta chains from one sample in a study of cytomegalovirus exposure and HLA in healthy donors. Libraries were prepared by immunoSEQ multiplex PCR; TCRdb keeps only in-frame clonotypes and omits some of them. Of approximately 160,000 clones listed, about three quarters are singletons. Sequencing input: PBMCs. These receptors were obtained from a woman aged 40 to 50 in good health and CMV-seropositive. Each CDR3 is given with its conserved first and last residue. The D gene is left open where the match is weak. Rows may omit the clone size; those that give it use once, few, many or a size class.

. TRBJ1-2 . TRBV7-9 CASSPGQINYGYTF TGTGCCAGCAGCCCAGGCCAAATAAACTATGGCTACACCTTC
. TRBJ1-3 . TRBV18 CASSPWDSDSGNTIYF TGTGCCAGCTCACCATGGGACTCTGACTCTGGAAACACCATATATTTT
. TRBJ2-7 . TRBV9 CASSSQPQGNEQYF TGTGCCAGCAGCTCACAGCCACAGGGTAACGAGCAGTACTTC
. TRBJ1-1 . TRBV29-1 CSVSGRTTEAFF TGCAGCGTGAGCGGACGGACTACTGAAGCTTTCTTT
. TRBJ2-7 . TRBV11-2 CASIRARADSYEQYF TGTGCCAGCATCAGGGCCAGGGCGGACTCCTACGAGCAGTACTTC
. TRBJ2-1 TRBD2 TRBV5-6 CASSQASGNEQFF TGTGCCAGCAGCCAAGCTAGCGGCAATGAGCAGTTCTTC
. TRBJ1-2 . TRBV5-4 CASSLFLREENGYTF TGTGCCAGCAGCTTGTTCCTCAGGGAGGAGAATGGCTACACCTTC
. TRBJ2-7 TRBD2 TRBV11-3 CASSREGLAVREQYF TGTGCCAGCAGCCGGGAGGGGCTAGCGGTTCGGGAGCAGTACTTC
. TRBJ2-3 TRBD1 TRBV6-5 CASSGQGGPDTQYF TGTGCCAGCAGCGGACAGGGTGGTCCAGATACGCAGTATTTT
. TRBJ1-2 . TRBV7-2 CASSFLGGREGGYTF TGTGCCAGCAGTTTTCTCGGGGGGAGGGAAGGTGGCTACACCTTC
. TRBJ2-5 . TRBV28 CASRSAISETQYF TGTGCCTCCCGGAGCGCGATCTCGGAGACCCAGTACTTC
. TRBJ1-1 TRBD1 TRBV27 CASSFSLTGDTEAFF TGTGCCAGCAGTTTCTCTCTCACAGGGGACACTGAAGCTTTCTTT
. TRBJ1-5 . TRBV2 CASSEGGRNQPQHF TGTGCCAGCAGTGAAGGAGGGCGCAATCAGCCCCAGCATTTT
. TRBJ1-2 TRBD1 TRBV4-3 CASSQETPGQGYGYTF TGCGCCAGCAGCCAAGAAACTCCGGGACAGGGCTATGGCTACACCTTC
. TRBJ2-5 TRBD2 TRBV15 CATSRDLSGGETQYF TGTGCCACCAGCAGAGATCTGTCGGGGGGTGAGACCCAGTACTTC
. TRBJ1-1 TRBD1 TRBV28 CASREGGRGITEAFF TGTGCCAGCAGGGAGGGGGGCAGGGGGATCACTGAAGCTTTCTTT
. TRBJ1-1 . TRBV2 CASYQGKRMNTEAFF TGTGCCAGCTATCAGGGGAAAAGGATGAACACTGAAGCTTTCTTT
. TRBJ2-3 . TRBV14 CASSQVARGWRTDTQYF TGTGCCAGCAGCCAAGTAGCCAGGGGCTGGAGGACAGATACGCAGTATTTT
. TRBJ2-4 . TRBV30 CAWAYRVDKNIQYF TGTGCCTGGGCATACAGGGTTGACAAAAACATTCAGTACTTC
. TRBJ1-1 TRBD1 TRBV6-1 CASSKWTGGNTEAFF TGTGCCAGCAGTAAATGGACAGGGGGGAACACTGAAGCTTTCTTT
few TRBJ1-1 . TRBV10-3 CAIGQANTEAFF TGTGCCATCGGGCAGGCGAACACTGAAGCTTTCTTT
. TRBJ1-6 . TRBV11-2 CASSLGTPSYNSPLHF TGTGCCAGCAGCCTCGGGACACCGTCCTATAATTCACCCCTCCACTTT
. TRBJ2-7 TRBD2 TRBV19 CASSRGLAGNYEQYF TGTGCCAGTAGTCGGGGACTAGCGGGAAACTACGAGCAGTACTTC
. TRBJ2-5 . TRBV18 CASSQTGQETQYF TGTGCCAGCTCACAAACAGGCCAAGAGACCCAGTACTTC
. TRBJ2-7 TRBD2 TRBV6-6 CASSYSEGGDEQYF TGTGCCAGCAGTTACTCCGAGGGAGGGGACGAGCAGTACTTC
. TRBJ1-2 . TRBV4-1 CASSQDLGRLVNYGYTF TGCGCCAGCAGCCAAGATTTGGGGAGGCTAGTCAACTATGGCTACACCTTC
. TRBJ2-7 . TRBV7-2 CASSFRGPSSYEQYF TGTGCCAGCAGCTTCCGCGGCCCGAGCTCCTACGAGCAGTACTTC
. TRBJ1-2 . TRBV28 CASSSSDRIGGYTF .
. TRBJ2-7 TRBD2 TRBV6-6 CASSGGGNYEQYF TGTGCCAGCAGTGGCGGGGGTAACTACGAGCAGTACTTC
. TRBJ2-5 . TRBV5-1 CASSPGIQETQYF TGCGCCAGCAGCCCAGGGATCCAAGAGACCCAGTACTTC
. TRBJ2-1 TRBD2 TRBV11-2 CASIAGVYNEQFF TGTGCCAGCATAGCGGGGGTATACAATGAGCAGTTCTTC
. TRBJ1-1 TRBD1 TRBV4-1 CASSLHDQGAGTEAFF TGCGCCAGCAGCCTACATGACCAGGGGGCTGGGACTGAAGCTTTCTTT
. TRBJ1-1 . TRBV2 CASSEINRLNTEAFF TGTGCCAGCAGTGAAATAAACAGGTTGAACACTGAAGCTTTCTTT
. TRBJ1-2 TRBD1 TRBV6-5 CATQPVHRGYGYTF TGTGCCACCCAACCCGTACACAGGGGATACGGCTACACCTTC
. TRBJ1-2 . TRBV6-1 CASSISDGDYGYTF TGTGCCAGCAGTATATCGGACGGGGACTATGGCTACACCTTC
. TRBJ2-7 . TRBV4-3 CASSLSQHPGYEQYF TGCGCCAGCAGCCTCTCCCAACACCCGGGCTACGAGCAGTACTTC
once TRBJ2-3 TRBD2 TRBV19 CASSIRASGSTDTQYF TGTGCCAGTAGTATAAGGGCTAGCGGCAGCACAGATACGCAGTATTTT
. TRBJ1-2 . TRBV6-5 CASRPYRESNYGYTF TGTGCCAGCAGACCCTACAGGGAATCTAACTATGGCTACACCTTC
. TRBJ2-3 TRBD1 TRBV5-4 CASSLRQGSDTQYF TGTGCCAGCAGCCTTCGACAGGGATCAGATACGCAGTATTTT
once TRBJ1-5 . TRBV11-2 CASSLEAGGNQPQHF TGTGCCAGCAGCTTAGAGGCAGGGGGCAATCAGCCCCAGCATTTT
once TRBJ2-7 TRBD2 TRBV2 CASSDGLAGANEQYF TGTGCCAGCAGTGATGGGCTAGCGGGAGCGAACGAGCAGTACTTC
. TRBJ2-5 . TRBV7-2 CASSTKADRWETQYF TGTGCCAGCAGCACAAAAGCGGACAGATGGGAGACCCAGTACTTC
few TRBJ2-2 . TRBV4-3 CASSQGASNTGELFF TGCGCCAGCAGCCAAGGAGCTTCCAACACCGGGGAGCTGTTTTTT
. TRBJ2-3 . TRBV2 CASSEADRDTQYF TGTGCCAGCAGTGAAGCCGACAGGGATACGCAGTATTTT
once TRBJ1-5 TRBD1 TRBV30 CAWSRGKYSNQPQHF TGTGCCTGGAGCAGGGGGAAGTATAGCAATCAGCCCCAGCATTTT
. TRBJ1-1 TRBD1 TRBV7-9 CASSGPTGGNTEAFF TGTGCCAGCAGCGGACCGACAGGGGGGAACACTGAAGCTTTCTTT